The entry below describes one T cell receptor (beta chain). The junction had 7 bases not matched to a gene; V was cut back by 5 bases and J by 5 bases. This CDR3 spans 15 amino acids. CDR1 and CDR2 (germline): SGHTA, FQGNSA. The sample belongs to a study of blood T cell repertoires in COVID-19. Study information: Whether acute or convalescent, the COVID-19 samples came from the United States, Italy and Spain. PBMCs, B-cell-depleted T cells, or T cells were the source of the cDNA or gDNA that made up the material.

Methods used by the authors: Reference gene primer amplification in the assay estimated nucleated cell counts. Sequencing was performed with immunoSEQ multiplex PCR; in TCRdb, only in-frame clones are kept and a portion is missing. That table furnishes V, J and clone size, whereas the DNA furnished D and trimming. The sample shows around 200,000 clones, 83% of them seen only once. The chain uses TRBV7-2 and TRBJ1-4, with 8 bases lining up with TRBD1. The clonotype originates from a middle-aged woman with active or convalescent COVID-19. The sequencing sample was made of peripheral blood. CDR3 bases: TGTGCCAGCAGCCCCAGGACAGGGAGGAATGAAAAACTGTTTTTT. Translated: CASSPRTGRNEKLFF.